The clone carrying this T cell receptor beta chain was seen a few times. As yet, its antigen is unknown. Repertoires were generated with immunoSEQ multiplex PCR, while TCRdb's copy carries only in-frame clones and drops some. This table has roughly 99,000 clones, approximately 93% appearing once. V was pared by 4 bases and J by 5 bases, with 7 bases of the junction left unmatched. This CDR3 is 15 amino acids long. Germline CDR1 and CDR2: SGDLS and YYNGEE. The sample originates from a study of Tregs in tolerant kidney transplant recipients. Findings and limits, study-wide: Nucleotide sequences could not be compared across some patients' samples due to primer changes. Tolerant patients' donor-specific Tregs expanded beyond overall Tregs, suggesting antigen-driven growth.

This clonotype originated in a human donor who received a combined kidney and bone marrow transplant. The chain is built from TRBV9 and TRBJ2-5; 11 bases match TRBD2. The sequences come from CD4+ T cells from blood, collected before the transplant. The CDR3 nucleotides are TGTGCCAGCAGCCCAACTAGCGGGGGACCGGAGACCCAGTACTTC. Translating gives CASSPTSGGPETQYF. Using reference TRBV9 and TRBJ2-5 for the parts outside the CDR3, the full variable domain is DSGVTQTPKHLITATGQRVTLRCSPRSGDLSVYWYQQSLDQGLQFLIQYYNGEERAKGNILERFSAQQFPDLHSELNLSSLELGDSALYFCASSPTSGGPETQYFGPGTRLLVL.